This T cell receptor (beta chain) was identified during a study of preoperative IRX-2 immunotherapy in early breast cancer. Treatment meaning: preoperative locoregional IRX-2 cytokine immunotherapy. Patients received preoperative, locoregional IRX-2 cytokine immunotherapy in a phase Ib study. In germline, CDR1 is MDHEN, CDR2 SYDVKM. J gave up 0 bases and V 4 bases, and 6 bases lay outside the gene matches. The CDR3 consists of 17 residues. Only in-frame clones appear in the TCRdb table, and some are missing; sequencing was by immunoSEQ multiplex PCR. Of 55,000 to 70,000 clones in the sample, less than 95% are singletons; the top ten hold roughly 1.5%.

This chain links TRBV28 with TRBJ2-1; 10 bases map to TRBD2. The clonotype comes from a human donor with breast cancer. The sample was collected from a patient treated with IRX-2 immunotherapy. DNA for the CDR3: TGTGCCAGCAGTTCCTGGACTAGCGGTAGCTCCTACAATGAGCAGTTCTTC. Translated: CASSSWTSGSSYNEQFF.